The sample holds many counts of the clone carrying this T cell receptor beta chain. This entry belongs to a study of T-cell reconstitution after alpha-beta-depleted transplantation in children. V shed 2 bases and J shed 1 base, with 12 bases lying between them. Germline CDR1 reads DFQATT; CDR2 reads SNEGSKA (reference sequence). The CDR3 has 15 amino acids. Unique molecular identifiers were incorporated when the TCRbeta library was constructed. In TCRdb, the PCR reads were re-called with MiXCR into one record per CDR3 protein. Here the sample spans roughly 590,000 distinct CDR3 sequences, around 17% being singletons.

The chain recombines TRBV20-1 with TRBJ1-5; D unclear. The receptor's source is a human donor who donated a stem cell graft to a child with acute myeloid leukemia. Sequencing was performed on PBMCs from the stem cell graft donor, taken from the stem cell graft. Here the CDR3 reads CSARSPNWSNQPQHF. DNA for the CDR3: TGCAGTGCTAGATCACCCAACTGGAGCAATCAGCCCCAGCATTTT.